The T cell receptor beta chain described here comes from a study of early T cells in non-severe SARS-CoV-2 infection. Study-wide background: Sequencing input comprised bulk RNA from unsorted whole blood; chain pairing was not available. Study-wide results and caveats: Reliance on VDJdb matching favored anti-spike CD8 responses; private and CD4 specificities were missed.

Molecules of cDNA were individually given unique molecular identifiers that were attached to them. TCRdb re-analysed the 5' RACE reads in MiXCR, keeping a single row per CDR3 protein. The profile shows roughly 70,000 distinct CDR3 sequences, approximately 13% of them singletons. A remark on this clonotype: Its antigen is still unknown.

Trimming cost V 5 bases and J 5 bases, with 3 bases left between them. The CDR3 covers 9 residues. Looked up from germline, CDR1 is SQVTM and CDR2 is ANQGSEA. This sequence originates from an adult who was a healthcare worker with PCR-confirmed SARS-CoV-2 infection or an uninfected control (not recorded which). The genes are TRBV29-1 and TRBJ2-5; D is unresolved. What was sequenced was whole blood. This chain's CDR3 is CSVQETQYF. The CDR3 nucleotides read TGCAGCGTTCAGGAGACCCAGTACTTC.